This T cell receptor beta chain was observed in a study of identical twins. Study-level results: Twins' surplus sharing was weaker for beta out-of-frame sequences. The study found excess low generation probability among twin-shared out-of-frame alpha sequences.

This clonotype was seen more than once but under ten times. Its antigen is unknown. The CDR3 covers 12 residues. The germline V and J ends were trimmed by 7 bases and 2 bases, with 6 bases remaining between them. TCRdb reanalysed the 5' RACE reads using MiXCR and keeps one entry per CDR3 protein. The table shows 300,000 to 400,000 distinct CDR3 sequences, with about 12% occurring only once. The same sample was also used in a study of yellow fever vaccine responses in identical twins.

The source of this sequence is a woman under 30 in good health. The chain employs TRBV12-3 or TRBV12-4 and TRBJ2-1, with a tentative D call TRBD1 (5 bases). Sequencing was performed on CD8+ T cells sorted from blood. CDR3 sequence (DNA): TGTGCCAGCAAGGACACCTACAATGAGCAGTTCTTC. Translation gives CASKDTYNEQFF.